Listed below are T cell receptor beta chains from one sample, sequenced in a study of blood T cell repertoires in COVID-19. Assay used: immunoSEQ multiplex PCR; TCRdb lists only in-frame clones, some missing. The data show 90,000 to 140,000 clones, 81% seen once. Sequenced input: peripheral blood. These receptors were taken from a woman between 65 and 79 years old with acute or convalescent COVID-19. Both conserved end residues are part of each CDR3. A D gene is named only where the DNA matches it firmly. Only some rows state a clone size, as once, few, many or a class for expanded clones.

- TRBJ2-3 once TRBV9 TGTGCCAGCAGCGTAGTTCCAGGTCTAGCAGGCGATACGCAGTATTTT CASSVVPGLAGDTQYF
TRBD1 TRBJ1-5 - TRBV23-1 TGCGCCAGCAGCCTTGGCGACAGGGGCCCCTTTGATAGCAATCAGCCCCAGCATTTT CASSLGDRGPFDSNQPQHF
- TRBJ1-1 - TRBV5-5 TGTGCCAGCAATCCCGGACAGTACATGAACACTGAAGCTTTCTTT CASNPGQYMNTEAFF
- TRBJ2-1 - TRBV13 TGTGCCAGCAGCTCCACCTTGAAGAGAACCAATGAGCAGTTCTTC CASSSTLKRTNEQFF
TRBD2 TRBJ2-5 - TRBV7-2 TGTGCCAGCAGCTCCGGGACTAGCGGAACCGGGACCCAGTACTTC CASSSGTSGTGTQYF
TRBD1 TRBJ1-4 once TRBV6-5 TGTGCCAGCAGTAGGGACAGAAATGAAAAACTGTTTTTT CASSRDRNEKLFF
- TRBJ1-1 few TRBV5-1 TGCGCCAGCAGCCAGGGACTCCACACTGAAGCTTTCTTT CASSQGLHTEAFF
TRBD1 TRBJ1-6 - TRBV4-1 TGCGCCAGCAGCCTCGGGACAGGGGCGAATTCACCCCTCCACTTT CASSLGTGANSPLHF
TRBD2 TRBJ2-5 few TRBV5-6 TGTGCCAGCAGCTTGGGTAGCGGGAGTGAAAAGACCCAGTACTTC CASSLGSGSEKTQYF
TRBD1 TRBJ1-4 - TRBV4-3 TGCGCCAGCAGCCTTAATCCCCCGGGACAGCTAGAAAAACTGTTTTTT CASSLNPPGQLEKLFF
- TRBJ1-2 - TRBV29-1 TGCAGCGTTGACAGGGCGACGAACTATGGCTACACCTTC CSVDRATNYGYTF
- TRBJ2-1 - TRBV6-1 TGTGCCAGCAGTGAAGTTTCCGGAGACAATGAGCAGTTCTTC CASSEVSGDNEQFF
TRBD1 TRBJ1-6 once TRBV3-1/TRBV3-2 TGTGCCAGCAGCCAAGTAAGGACAGGAGATTCACCCCTCCACTTT CASSQVRTGDSPLHF
- TRBJ2-7 - TRBV28 TGTGCCAGCACCGGACCCAGGGGTAAAGAGCAGTACTTC CASTGPRGKEQYF
- TRBJ2-2 - TRBV12-3/TRBV12-4 TGTGCCAGCAGTTTAAGGAGGGTCGGGGAGCTGTTTTTT CASSLRRVGELFF
TRBD1 TRBJ2-7 - TRBV6-5 TGTGCCAGCAGTTACTCCGGGACAGATCCCTACGAGCAGTACTTC CASSYSGTDPYEQYF
TRBD2 TRBJ2-2 - TRBV29-1 TGCAGCGTTGAAGAGGAGCGGGGCACCGGGGAGCTGTTTTTT CSVEEERGTGELFF
TRBD1 TRBJ1-1 - TRBV19 TGTGCCAGTAGTATAGTTCCAGGGGGCACTGAAGCTTTCTTT CASSIVPGGTEAFF
- TRBJ1-1 - TRBV6-1 TGTGCCAGCAGCCGAGACCCGGGGGGGAACACTGAAGCTTTCTTT CASSRDPGGNTEAFF
- TRBJ1-1 - TRBV12-3/TRBV12-4 TGTGCCAGCAGTTTGGGGGGTATTGAAGCTTTCTTT CASSLGGIEAFF
TRBD2 TRBJ2-1 - TRBV2 TGTGCCAGCAGTGAAGCGCCACTAGCGGGTGATGAGCAGTTCTTC CASSEAPLAGDEQFF
TRBD2 TRBJ2-3 - TRBV7-9 TGTGCCAGCAGCTTAGAGACTAGCGGGAATACGCAGTATTTT CASSLETSGNTQYF
TRBD1 TRBJ1-2 few TRBV5-1 TGCGCCAGCAGCCAGGGACAGGGGAGGGATGGCTACACCTTC CASSQGQGRDGYTF
TRBD1 TRBJ1-1 - TRBV18 TGTGCCAGCTCACCAAGTAGGACAGGGTCACCTGAAGCTTTCTTT CASSPSRTGSPEAFF
- TRBJ1-4 - TRBV5-1 TGCGCCAGCAGCTTGACAGGACACAATGAAAAACTGTTTTTT CASSLTGHNEKLFF
- TRBJ1-5 - TRBV19 TGTGCCAGTAGTATTCGTAGGGGGACGGATCAGCCCCAGCATTTT CASSIRRGTDQPQHF
- TRBJ1-5 - TRBV19 TGTGCCAGTAGTATCGACGGGCTAGGAGGGCAGCCCCAGCATTTT CASSIDGLGGQPQHF
- TRBJ1-2 - TRBV20-1 TGCAGTGCTAGTACGGGGATCAGCTATGGCTACACCTTC CSASTGISYGYTF
TRBD1 TRBJ1-1 few TRBV6-5 TGTGCCAGCAGTCCTAGGGGGCAGGGAACTGAAGCTTTCTTT CASSPRGQGTEAFF
TRBD2 TRBJ2-1 - TRBV7-3 TGTGCCAGCAGCTCGACCAGCGGGAGACACAATGAGCAGTTCTTC CASSSTSGRHNEQFF
- TRBJ1-3 few TRBV5-5 TGTGCCAGCAGCTTGAGTCCGGAGGGCTCTGGAAACACCATATATTTT CASSLSPEGSGNTIYF
- TRBJ2-5 - TRBV1 TGCACCAGCAGCCAAGGGCGCGGGGTAGCGGGGTACCAAGAGACCCAGTACTTC CTSSQGRGVAGYQETQYF
- TRBJ2-5 - TRBV6-5 TGTGCCAGCAGTTACTCGTACTCCCAAGAGACCCAGTACTTC CASSYSYSQETQYF
- TRBJ1-2 - TRBV5-6 TGTGCCAGCAGCTTGGCCTTGAACTATGGCTACACCTTC CASSLALNYGYTF
- TRBJ1-3 few TRBV6-1 TGTGCCAGCAGTGAAGTCCTATTCTCTGGAAACACCATATATTTT CASSEVLFSGNTIYF
- TRBJ1-5 - TRBV7-2 TGTGCCAGCAGCTTAGCCCCTACAGCTTCTAGCAATCAGCCCCAGCATTTT CASSLAPTASSNQPQHF